This entry features one T cell receptor beta chain sequence. Its target is unknown. This record comes from a study of T cell responses to AZD1222 COVID-19 vaccine. Study-level findings and limits: No day 14 peak samples; only post-peak repertoires were characterized.

Germline loops: CDR1 SGDLS, CDR2 YYNGEE. The CDR3 loop spans 14 amino acids. Between the trimmed V and J ends, which lost 0 bases and 2 bases, there was a span of 8 bases. Assay used: immunoSEQ multiplex PCR; TCRdb lists only in-frame clones, some missing. Found here are around 120,000 clones, roughly 90% of them singletons; the top ten hold around 9.4%. The chain couples TRBV9 to TRBJ2-5; the D gene is possibly TRBD2 (6 bases). This material consisted of peripheral blood, taken on day 0 of AZD1222 vaccination. The sequence was collected from an adult in good health. In DNA, the CDR3 is TGTGCCAGCAGCGTAGTCGGGGGACAAGAGACCCAGTACTTC. Its translation: CASSVVGGQETQYF.